This T cell receptor beta chain was documented in a study of beta chain features in type 1 diabetes. This clone was seen a few times. Its specificity is unknown. Reverse transcribing all isolated RNA meant expressed TCRB transcripts were sequenced. The table came from immunoSEQ multiplex PCR; TCRdb's copy has only in-frame clones and leaves some out. This sample yields 300,000 to 350,000 clones, of which roughly 9% are seen a single time; approximately 1% belongs to the top ten. Study-wide points: Shorter TCRB CDR3s, moderately but significantly so, marked every one of the four CD4+ subsets in Type 1 diabetes patients. Any role of HLA type in TCRB rearrangement remained unresolved here.

This CDR3 is 14 amino acids long. Per the germline V gene, CDR1 is SGHNT and CDR2 is YENEEA. With V trimmed by 3 bases and J by 7 bases, 3 bases remained unmatched. Source material: central memory CD4+ T cells from blood. This clonotype originated in a man aged 25-45 years with type 1 diabetes. The chain joins TRBV11-3 to TRBJ1-6; 7 nucleotides agree with TRBD1. CDR3 region: CASSLGQKNSPLHF. The CDR3 nucleotides are TGTGCCAGCAGCTTGGGACAGAAGAATTCACCCCTCCACTTT. The full variable domain, with the rest looked up from reference TRBV11-3 and TRBJ1-6, is EAGVVQSPRYKIIEKKQPVAFWCNPISGHNTLYWYLQNLGQGPELLIRYENEEAVDDSQLPKDRFSAERLKGVDSTLKIQPAELGDSAVYLCASSLGQKNSPLHFGNGTRLTVT.